This TCR delta chain was sequenced during a study of Vδ1+ human thymocytes. Regarding the study as a whole: Thymic TRG and TRD repertoires appeared highly polyclonal.

Germline CDR1 is TSWWSYY and CDR2 is QGS. The CDR3 covers 22 residues. J gave up 3 bases and V 3 bases, and 26 bases lay outside the gene matches. This clone was recorded a few times. No antigen is known for it. RNA was extracted from the cells and then reverse transcribed. CDR3 amplicons came from multiplex PCR with pooled V-gene forward and constant-region reverse primers. TCRdb redid the clone calls on the multiplex PCR reads with CATT. Here the sample spans over 20,000 delta-chain clones, 7% to 8.5% being singletons. Sequenced sample: Vdelta1+ gamma-delta thymocytes from the thymus. As for subset: FACS-sorted CD3+ TCRalphabeta- TCRVdelta1+ TCRVdelta2- thymocytes. The TCR sequence derives from a child in the first two years of life who had congenital heart surgery. J is TRDJ1 and V is TRDV1; 9 bases line up with TRDD2. The CDR3 DNA is TGTGCTCTTGGGGACCCCCTTCCTACCCCGACTGGACGGCCTGGGTACGCCGATAAACTCATCTTT. It is translated as CALGDPLPTPTGRPGYADKLIF.